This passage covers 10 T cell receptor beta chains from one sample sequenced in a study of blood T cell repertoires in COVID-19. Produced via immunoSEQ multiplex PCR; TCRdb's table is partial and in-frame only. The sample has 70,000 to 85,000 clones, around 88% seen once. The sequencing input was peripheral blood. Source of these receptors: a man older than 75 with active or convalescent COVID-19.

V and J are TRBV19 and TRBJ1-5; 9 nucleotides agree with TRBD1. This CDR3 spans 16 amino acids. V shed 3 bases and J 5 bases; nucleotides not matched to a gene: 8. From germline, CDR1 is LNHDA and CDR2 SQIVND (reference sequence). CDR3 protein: CASSMVSGTGYQPQHF. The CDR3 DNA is TGTGCCAGTAGTATGGTATCCGGGACAGGGTATCAGCCCCAGCATTTT.

The CDR3 spells CASRLGSTEAFF. The CDR3 coding sequence is TGTGCCTCTCGTTTGGGGAGCACTGAAGCTTTCTTT. The chain employs TRBV2 and TRBJ1-1; D unresolved. The V end was cut by 11 bases, the J end by 4 bases, with 14 bases between. This CDR3 region has 12 residues. Germline V lookup: CDR1 SNHLY, CDR2 FYNNEI.

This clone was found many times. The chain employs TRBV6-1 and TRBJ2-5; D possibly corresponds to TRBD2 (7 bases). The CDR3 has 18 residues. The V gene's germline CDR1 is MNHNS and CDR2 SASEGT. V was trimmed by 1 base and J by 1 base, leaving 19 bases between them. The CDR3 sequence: CASSEDYLRGPIQETQYF. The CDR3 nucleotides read TGTGCCAGCAGTGAAGATTACCTGCGGGGGCCCATCCAAGAGACCCAGTACTTC.

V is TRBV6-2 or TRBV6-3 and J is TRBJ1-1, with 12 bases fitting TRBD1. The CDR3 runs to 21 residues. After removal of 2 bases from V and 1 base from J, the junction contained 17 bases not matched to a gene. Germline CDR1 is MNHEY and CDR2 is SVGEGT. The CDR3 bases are TGTGCCAGCAGTTACACAACCGGGACAGGGGGCCGGGGTTTCGGGAACACTGAAGCTTTCTTT. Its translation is CASSYTTGTGGRGFGNTEAFF.

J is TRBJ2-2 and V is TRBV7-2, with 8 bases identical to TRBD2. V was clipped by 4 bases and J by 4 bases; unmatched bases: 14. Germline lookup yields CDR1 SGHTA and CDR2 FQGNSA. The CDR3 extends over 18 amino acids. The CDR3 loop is CASSSPPGGGAATGELFF. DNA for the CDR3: TGTGCCAGCAGCTCGCCACCCGGGGGGGGCGCGGCCACCGGGGAGCTGTTTTTT.

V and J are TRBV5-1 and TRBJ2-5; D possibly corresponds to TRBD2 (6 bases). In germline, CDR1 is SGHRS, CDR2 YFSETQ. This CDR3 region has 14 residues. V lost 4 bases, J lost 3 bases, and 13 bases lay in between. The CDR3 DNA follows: TGCGCCAGCAGCCCTGAATGGGGGGAAGAGACCCAGTACTTC. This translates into CASSPEWGEETQYF.

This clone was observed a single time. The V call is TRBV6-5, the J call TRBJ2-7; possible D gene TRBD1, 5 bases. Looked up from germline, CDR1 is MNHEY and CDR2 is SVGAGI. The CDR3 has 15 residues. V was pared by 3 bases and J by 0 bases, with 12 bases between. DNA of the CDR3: TGTGCCAGCAGTTATAGCAGGGTTTTCTCCTACGAGCAGTACTTC. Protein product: CASSYSRVFSYEQYF.

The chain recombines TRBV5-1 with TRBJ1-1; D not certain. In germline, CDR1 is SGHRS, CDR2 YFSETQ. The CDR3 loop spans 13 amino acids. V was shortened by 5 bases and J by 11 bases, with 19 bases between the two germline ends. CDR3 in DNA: TGCGCCAGCAGGGTGGACTTTCCCCCCGGGGCTTTCTTT. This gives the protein CASRVDFPPGAFF.

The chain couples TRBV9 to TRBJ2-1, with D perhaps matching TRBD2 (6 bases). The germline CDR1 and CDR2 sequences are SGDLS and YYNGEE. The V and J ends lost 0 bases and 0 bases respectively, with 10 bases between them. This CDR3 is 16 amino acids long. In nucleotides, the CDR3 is TGTGCCAGCAGCGTAGCCGCGGGAAGCTCCTACAATGAGCAGTTCTTC. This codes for CASSVAAGSSYNEQFF. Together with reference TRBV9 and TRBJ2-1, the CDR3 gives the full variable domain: DSGVTQTPKHLITATGQRVTLRCSPRSGDLSVYWYQQSLDQGLQFLIQYYNGEERAKGNILERFSAQQFPDLHSELNLSSLELGDSALYFCASSVAAGSSYNEQFFGPGTRLTVL.

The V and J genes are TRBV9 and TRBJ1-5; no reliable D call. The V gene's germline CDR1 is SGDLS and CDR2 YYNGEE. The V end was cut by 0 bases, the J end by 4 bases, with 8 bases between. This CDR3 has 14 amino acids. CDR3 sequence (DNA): TGTGCCAGCAGCGTAGATCAGTATAATCAGCCCCAGCATTTT. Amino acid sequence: CASSVDQYNQPQHF.